Listed below are T cell receptor beta chains from one sample, sequenced in a study of shared clonotypes between healthy human individuals. Sequencing used immunoSEQ multiplex PCR; TCRdb keeps in-frame clones, though not all of them. The sample yields under 1,100,000 clones, more than 60% seen once. Specimen: memory CD4+ T cells sorted from blood. These receptors came from a man aged 18 to 35 in good health. Both conserved end residues are part of each CDR3. Each record gives: clone size, J gene, D gene, V gene, CDR3 DNA, CDR3 protein. A D gene is named only where the DNA matches it firmly. Some rows mark clone size as missing; the rest say once, few, many or name a class of expanded clone.

.,TRBJ1-5,.,TRBV7-8,TGTGCCAGCAGCCTAGTAATGGGGCCCCAGCATTTT,CASSLVMGPQHF
.,TRBJ2-6,.,TRBV19,TGTGCCAGTACCTCCAGTCAGACTGGGGCCAACGTCCTGACTTTC,CASTSSQTGANVLTF
once,TRBJ2-5,.,TRBV9,TGTGCCAGCAGCGGTCGAGGGGCCCAAGAGACCCAGTACTTC,CASSGRGAQETQYF
.,TRBJ2-5,.,TRBV7-9,TGTGCCAGCAGCCCCCCGTCGGGGGTAGAGACCCAGTACTTC,CASSPPSGVETQYF
.,TRBJ2-7,TRBD2,TRBV9,TGTGCCAGCAGCGTCAGCGGGACGGTCTCCTACGAGCAGTACTTC,CASSVSGTVSYEQYF
.,TRBJ1-1,.,TRBV19,TGTGCCAGTAGTCCGACAGGTACCCCTCTCTCCGAAGCTTTCTTT,CASSPTGTPLSEAFF
.,TRBJ2-5,.,TRBV2,TGTGCCCTCCTTCGAGCAATCGGGGGCCAAGAGACCCAGTACTTC,CALLRAIGGQETQYF
.,TRBJ1-3,.,TRBV28,TGTGCCTCCGGGTCGAACTCTGGAAACACCATATATTTT,CASGSNSGNTIYF
.,TRBJ2-5,.,TRBV27,TGTGCCAGCAGTTTAAGTCCTAGTTCGAGGGAGACCCAGTACTTC,CASSLSPSSRETQYF
.,TRBJ2-2,.,TRBV6-4,TGTGCCAGCAGTGACGTTCACAGCCCCACCGGGGAGCTGTTTTTT,CASSDVHSPTGELFF
.,TRBJ1-5,TRBD1,TRBV9,TGTGCCAGCAGCCGACAGGGGAATCAGCCCCAGCATTTT,CASSRQGNQPQHF
.,TRBJ2-7,.,TRBV5-1,TGCGCCAGCAGCGGAGGGACAGCAAACTCCTACGAGCAGTACTTC,CASSGGTANSYEQYF
.,TRBJ1-4,TRBD1,TRBV7-2,TGTGCCAGCAGCCTCCGACAGGGGTTGGGTGAAAAACTGTTTTTT,CASSLRQGLGEKLFF
.,TRBJ1-2,.,TRBV27,TGTGCCAGCAGTTTAGGGGTCAGTTATGGCTACACCTTC,CASSLGVSYGYTF
few,TRBJ2-5,.,TRBV5-1,TGCGCCAGCAGCTTGCGTCCAGGGAATCAAGAGACCCAGTACTTC,CASSLRPGNQETQYF
.,TRBJ1-4,.,TRBV5-1,TGCGCCAGCAGCCAAGGCGGATCTAATGAAAAACTGTTTTTT,CASSQGGSNEKLFF
many,TRBJ1-4,.,TRBV6-1,TGTGCCAGCAGTGAAATCTGGGGGAATCAGGAAAAACTGTTTTTT,CASSEIWGNQEKLFF
many,TRBJ2-1,TRBD2,TRBV11-2,TGTGCCAGCAGCTCGACTAGCGGGCCCTACAATGAGCAGTTCTTC,CASSSTSGPYNEQFF
.,TRBJ1-5,.,TRBV7-2,TGTGCCAGCAGCCCAGGGGTTAAGAATCAGCCCCAGCATTTT,CASSPGVKNQPQHF
.,TRBJ2-1,.,TRBV5-1,TGCGCCAGCAGCTTGCAAGGGGGCAATGAGCAGTTCTTC,CASSLQGGNEQFF
few,TRBJ2-7,.,TRBV5-1,TGCGCCAGCACAGTGGGGACCAGACCTTACGAGCAGTACTTC,CASTVGTRPYEQYF
.,TRBJ2-3,.,TRBV6-1,TGTGCCAGCAGTGATCAGATGTCCACAGATACGCAGTATTTT,CASSDQMSTDTQYF
many,TRBJ1-1,.,TRBV19,TGTGCCAGCCTCCGTTGGGTTGAAGCTTTCTTT,CASLRWVEAFF
once,TRBJ1-2,.,TRBV14,TGTGCCAGCAGCCAAGAGAGGCAGGACCACTATGGCTACACCTTC,CASSQERQDHYGYTF
.,TRBJ1-5,.,TRBV2,TGTGCCAGCAGTAGGGTTCCAGATAGCAATCAGCCCCAGCATTTT,CASSRVPDSNQPQHF
.,TRBJ2-5,.,TRBV5-4,TGTGCCAGCAGCCTAGGTCGCAGGGAAGAGACCCAGTACTTC,CASSLGRREETQYF
.,TRBJ1-2,.,TRBV9,TGTGCCAGCAGCGGGGGGTGGGCCTATGGCTACACCTTC,CASSGGWAYGYTF
.,TRBJ1-6,.,TRBV19,TGTGCCAGTAGGGCCACAAATTCACCCCTCCACTTT,CASRATNSPLHF
.,TRBJ2-3,TRBD1,TRBV4-1,TGCGCCAGCAGCCAAGCCATAGGACAGGATAGCACAGATACGCAGTATTTT,CASSQAIGQDSTDTQYF
.,TRBJ2-7,.,TRBV5-1,TGCGCCAGCAGTCAAGGGACGCCGGCCTACGAGCAGTACTTC,CASSQGTPAYEQYF
.,TRBJ2-7,TRBD1,TRBV5-1,TGCGCCAGCAGCGTTGGCCTGACAGGGGAAAAGCGGAACGAGCAGTACTTC,CASSVGLTGEKRNEQYF
.,TRBJ1-2,.,TRBV18,TGTGCCAGCTCACCACCTGTAGGTTTCTATGGCTACACCTTC,CASSPPVGFYGYTF
.,TRBJ2-1,.,TRBV5-1,TGCGCCAGCAGCCCAGGGGGGTTCTCCTACAATGAGCAGTTCTTC,CASSPGGFSYNEQFF
.,TRBJ2-1,.,TRBV5-8,TGTGCCAGCAGCTCCGGGTTTCATGAGCAGTTCTTC,CASSSGFHEQFF
.,TRBJ1-1,.,TRBV7-2,TGTGCCAGCAGCCAAACAGGTACTATTTCTGAAGCTTTCTTT,CASSQTGTISEAFF
.,TRBJ1-6,.,TRBV7-9,TGTGCCAGCAGCTTACTCGGGGATTCACCCCTCCACTTT,CASSLLGDSPLHF
.,TRBJ1-4,.,TRBV29-1,TGCAGCGTTGGGAGTTTTTGGGGAAAACTGTTTTTT,CSVGSFWGKLFF
few,TRBJ1-1,.,TRBV5-1,TGCGCCAGCAGCTCTGACAAAGCGGAGCCTGGACAGAGGAACACTGAAGCTTTCTTT,CASSSDKAEPGQRNTEAFF
.,TRBJ1-6,TRBD1,TRBV25-1,TGTGCCAGCAGTGTTCTTGAGGGCAGGGGGAATTCACCCCTCCACTTT,CASSVLEGRGNSPLHF
.,TRBJ1-2,.,TRBV6-5,TGTGCCAGCAGTCGGCCTGGCTATGGCTACACCTTC,CASSRPGYGYTF
once,TRBJ1-1,TRBD1,TRBV6-1,TGTGCCAGCAGTGAAGGGCAGGGGGCAGCCACTGAAGCTTTCTTT,CASSEGQGAATEAFF
many,TRBJ2-3,.,TRBV11-2,TGTGCCAGCAGCTTAGATTCGGGAAACACAGATACGCAGTATTTT,CASSLDSGNTDTQYF
.,TRBJ2-1,.,TRBV28,TGTGCCAGCATCGCCCCCCAGGGAGGCTACAATGAGCAGTTCTTC,CASIAPQGGYNEQFF
.,TRBJ2-7,.,TRBV27,TGTGCCAGCAGTTTATCACTAGGGGTCAACACCTACGAGCAGTACTTC,CASSLSLGVNTYEQYF
.,TRBJ2-2,.,TRBV5-1,TGCGCCAGCAGCTTGGAGGCCTACGTAATCTTGTCCGGGGAGCTGTTTTTT,CASSLEAYVILSGELFF
.,TRBJ2-3,.,TRBV7-3,TGTGCCAGCAGCTTAGACACTGGCCTAAACACAGATACGCAGTATTTT,CASSLDTGLNTDTQYF
few,TRBJ1-6,.,TRBV6-1,TGTGCCAGCAGTGAACTGGGACAAAATTCACCCCTCCACTTT,CASSELGQNSPLHF
.,TRBJ1-2,.,TRBV6-6,TGTGCCAGCAGGGCCGAGGGGTGGAACTATGGCTACACCTTC,CASRAEGWNYGYTF
.,TRBJ2-7,TRBD2,TRBV5-4,TGTGCCTTCCGGGCTAGCGGGACATCCTACGAGCAGTACTTC,CAFRASGTSYEQYF
few,TRBJ1-3,.,TRBV30,TGTGCCTGGAGTCCCCGGGACCTCGGGGTAAACACCATATATTTT,CAWSPRDLGVNTIYF
.,TRBJ2-3,TRBD2,TRBV6-5,TGTGCCAGCAGACGTCGGGTAGCGGGGACAGATACGCAGTATTTT,CASRRRVAGTDTQYF
few,TRBJ1-2,.,TRBV2,TGTGCCAGCAGTGAGAACGGACGAGGCTACACCTTC,CASSENGRGYTF